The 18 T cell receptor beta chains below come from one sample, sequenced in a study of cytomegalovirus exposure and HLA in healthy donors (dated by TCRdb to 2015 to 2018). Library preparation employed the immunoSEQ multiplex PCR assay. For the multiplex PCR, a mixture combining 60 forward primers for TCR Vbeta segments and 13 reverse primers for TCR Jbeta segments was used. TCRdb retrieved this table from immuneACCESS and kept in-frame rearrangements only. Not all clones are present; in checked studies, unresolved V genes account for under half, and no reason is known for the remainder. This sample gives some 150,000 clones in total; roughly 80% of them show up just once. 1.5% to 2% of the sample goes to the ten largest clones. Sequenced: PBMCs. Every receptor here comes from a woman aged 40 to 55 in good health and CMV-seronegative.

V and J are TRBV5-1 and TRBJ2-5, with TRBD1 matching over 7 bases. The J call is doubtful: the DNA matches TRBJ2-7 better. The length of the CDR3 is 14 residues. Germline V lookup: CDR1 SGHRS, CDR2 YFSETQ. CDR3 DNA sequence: TGCGCCAGCGTCCAAGGGGGCTCTTACTACGAGCAGTACTTC. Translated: CASVQGGSYYEQYF.

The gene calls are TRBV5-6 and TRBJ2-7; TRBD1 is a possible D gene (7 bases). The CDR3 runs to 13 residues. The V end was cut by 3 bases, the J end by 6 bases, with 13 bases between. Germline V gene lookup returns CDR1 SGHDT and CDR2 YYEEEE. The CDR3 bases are TGTGCCAGCAGCTCGCAGGGGGGCGGCGAGCAGTACTTC. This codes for CASSSQGGGEQYF.

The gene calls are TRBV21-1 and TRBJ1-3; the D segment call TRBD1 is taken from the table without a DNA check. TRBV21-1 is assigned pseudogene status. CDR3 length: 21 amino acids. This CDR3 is CASSKKLPGQGKWESGNTIYF. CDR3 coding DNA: TGTGCCAGCAGCAAGAAGCTGCCGGGACAGGGGAAATGGGAGTCTGGAAACACCATATATTTT.

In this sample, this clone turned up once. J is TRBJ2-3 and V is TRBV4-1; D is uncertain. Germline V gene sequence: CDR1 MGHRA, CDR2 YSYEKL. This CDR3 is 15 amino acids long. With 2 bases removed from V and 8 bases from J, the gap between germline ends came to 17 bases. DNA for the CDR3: TGCGCCAGCAGCCAACCCACGAGAAAGCCGATTACGCAGTATTTT. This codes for CASSQPTRKPITQYF.

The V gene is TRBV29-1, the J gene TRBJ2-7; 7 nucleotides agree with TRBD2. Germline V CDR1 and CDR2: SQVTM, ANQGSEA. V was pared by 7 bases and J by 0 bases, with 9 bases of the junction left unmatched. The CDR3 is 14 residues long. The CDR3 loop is CSALDPGGSYEQYF. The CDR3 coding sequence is TGCAGCGCACTGGACCCGGGAGGCTCCTACGAGCAGTACTTC.

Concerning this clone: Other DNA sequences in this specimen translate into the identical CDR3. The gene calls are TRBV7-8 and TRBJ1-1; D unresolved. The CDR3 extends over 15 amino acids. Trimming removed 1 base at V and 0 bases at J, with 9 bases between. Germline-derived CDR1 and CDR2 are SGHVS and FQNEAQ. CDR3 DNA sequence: TGTGCCAGCAGCTTAGGTCCGGGTCTGAACACTGAAGCTTTCTTT. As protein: CASSLGPGLNTEAFF.

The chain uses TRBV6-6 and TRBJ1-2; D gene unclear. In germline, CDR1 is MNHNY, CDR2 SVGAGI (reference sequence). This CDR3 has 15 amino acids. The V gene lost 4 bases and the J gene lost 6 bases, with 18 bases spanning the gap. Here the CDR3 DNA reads TGTGCCAGCAGTTTAGAGGCGGGAATCTCGGATGGCTACACCTTC. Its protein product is CASSLEAGISDGYTF.

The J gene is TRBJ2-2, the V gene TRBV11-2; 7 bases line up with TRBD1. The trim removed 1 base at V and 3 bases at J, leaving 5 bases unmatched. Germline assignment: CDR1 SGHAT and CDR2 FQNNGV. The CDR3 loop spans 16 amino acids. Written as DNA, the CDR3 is TGTGCCAGCAGCTTAGGCAGGGGGAAATACACCGGGGAGCTGTTTTTT. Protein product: CASSLGRGKYTGELFF.

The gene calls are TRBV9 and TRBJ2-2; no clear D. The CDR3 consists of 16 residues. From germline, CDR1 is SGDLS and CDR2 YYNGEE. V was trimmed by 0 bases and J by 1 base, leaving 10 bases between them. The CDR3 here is CASSVGLPGNTGELFF. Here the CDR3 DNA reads TGTGCCAGCAGCGTAGGTCTTCCAGGGAACACCGGGGAGCTGTTTTTT.

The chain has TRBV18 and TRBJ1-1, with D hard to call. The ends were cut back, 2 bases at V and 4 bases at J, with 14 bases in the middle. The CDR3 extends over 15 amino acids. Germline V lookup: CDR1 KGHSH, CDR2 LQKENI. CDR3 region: CASSPYRGDGTEAFF. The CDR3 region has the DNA TGTGCCAGCTCACCATATCGGGGTGATGGCACTGAAGCTTTCTTT.

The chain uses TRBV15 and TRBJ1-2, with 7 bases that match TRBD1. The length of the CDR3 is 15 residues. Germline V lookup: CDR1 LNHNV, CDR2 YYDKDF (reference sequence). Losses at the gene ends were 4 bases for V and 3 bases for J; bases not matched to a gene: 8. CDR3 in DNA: TGTGCCACCAGCACCAAGACAGGGTATCACTATGGCTACACCTTC. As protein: CATSTKTGYHYGYTF.

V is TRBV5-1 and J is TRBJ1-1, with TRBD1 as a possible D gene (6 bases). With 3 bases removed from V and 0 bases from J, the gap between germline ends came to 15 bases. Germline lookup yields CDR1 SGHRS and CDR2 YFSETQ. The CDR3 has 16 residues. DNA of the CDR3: TGCGCCAGCAGCTCCCAGACAGGAGCTCTGAACACTGAAGCTTTCTTT. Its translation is CASSSQTGALNTEAFF.

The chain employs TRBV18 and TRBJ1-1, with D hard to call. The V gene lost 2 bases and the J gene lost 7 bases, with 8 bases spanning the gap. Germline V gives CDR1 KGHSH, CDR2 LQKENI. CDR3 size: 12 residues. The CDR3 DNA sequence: TGTGCCAGCTCACCAGACGGGAATGAAGCTTTCTTT. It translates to CASSPDGNEAFF.

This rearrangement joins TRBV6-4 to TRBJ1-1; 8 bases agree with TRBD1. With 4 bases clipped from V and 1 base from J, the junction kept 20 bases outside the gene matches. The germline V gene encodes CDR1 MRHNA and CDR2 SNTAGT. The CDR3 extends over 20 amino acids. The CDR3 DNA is TGTGCCAGCAGTGGGGGGGCCCGGGACAGGTCTTTTTGGTGGAACACTGAAGCTTTCTTT. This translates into CASSGGARDRSFWWNTEAFF.

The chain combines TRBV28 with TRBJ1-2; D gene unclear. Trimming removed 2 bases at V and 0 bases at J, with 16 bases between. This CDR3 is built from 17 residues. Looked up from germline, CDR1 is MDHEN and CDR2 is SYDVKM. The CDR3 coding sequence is TGTGCCAGCAGTTTAAGGCAGGTGGGAGGCCCTAACTATGGCTACACCTTC. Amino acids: CASSLRQVGGPNYGYTF.

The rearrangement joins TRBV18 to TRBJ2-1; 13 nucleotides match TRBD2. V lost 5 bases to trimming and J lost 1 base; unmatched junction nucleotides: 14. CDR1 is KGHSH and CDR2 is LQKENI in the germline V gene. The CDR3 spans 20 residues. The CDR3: CASSSFGLAGAQGSYNEQFF. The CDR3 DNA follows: TGTGCCAGCTCATCATTCGGACTAGCGGGAGCTCAGGGGTCCTACAATGAGCAGTTCTTC. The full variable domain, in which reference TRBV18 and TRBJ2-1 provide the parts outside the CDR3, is NAGVMQNPRHLVRRRGQEARLRCSPMKGHSHVYWYRQLPEEGLKFMVYLQKENIIDESGMPKERFSAEFPKEGPSILRIQQVVRGDSAAYFCASSSFGLAGAQGSYNEQFFGPGTRLTVL.

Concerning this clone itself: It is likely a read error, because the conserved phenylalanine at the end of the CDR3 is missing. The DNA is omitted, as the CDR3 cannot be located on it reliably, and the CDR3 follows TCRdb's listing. CDR3 region: CAFLGTGSRALL. The V gene is TRBV19, the J gene TRBJ1-2; no check of the table's D call, TRBD1, against the DNA was made. From germline, CDR1 is LNHDA and CDR2 SQIVND (reference sequence). The CDR3 is 12 amino acids in total, end residues counted.

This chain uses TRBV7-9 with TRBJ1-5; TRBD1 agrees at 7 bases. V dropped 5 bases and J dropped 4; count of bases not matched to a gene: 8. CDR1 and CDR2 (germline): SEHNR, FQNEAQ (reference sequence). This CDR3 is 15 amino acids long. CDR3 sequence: CASSRSGTVNQPQHF. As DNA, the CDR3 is TGTGCCAGCAGCCGCTCCGGGACAGTAAATCAGCCCCAGCATTTT.